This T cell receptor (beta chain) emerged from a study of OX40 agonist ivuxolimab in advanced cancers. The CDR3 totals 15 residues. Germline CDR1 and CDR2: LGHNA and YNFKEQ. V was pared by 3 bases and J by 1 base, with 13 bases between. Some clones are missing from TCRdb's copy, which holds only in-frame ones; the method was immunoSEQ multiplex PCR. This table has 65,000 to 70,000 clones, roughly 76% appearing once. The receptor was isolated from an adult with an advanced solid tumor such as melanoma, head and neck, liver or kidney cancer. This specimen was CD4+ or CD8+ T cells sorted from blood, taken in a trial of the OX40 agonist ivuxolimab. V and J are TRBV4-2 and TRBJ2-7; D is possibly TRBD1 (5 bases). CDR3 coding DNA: TGTGCCAGCAGCCAGACAGAGTCTTCGTCCTACGAGCAGTACTTC. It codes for CASSQTESSSYEQYF.